A single sample gave rise to the 32 T cell receptor beta chains below, sequenced in a study of T-cell reconstitution after alpha-beta-depleted transplantation in children. Unique molecular identifiers were used to barcode this TCRbeta library. Using its own MiXCR run on the PCR reads, TCRdb lists one record per CDR3 protein. The repertoire includes 450,000 to 550,000 distinct CDR3 sequences, 9.5% to 12% of them detected once, and around 15% sits in the top ten. The sample here was PBMCs, mostly from graft donor cells, taken 180 days after TCRalphabeta/CD19-depleted stem cell transplant. These receptors came from a female patient aged 2-10 years who had a stem cell transplant for aplastic anemia, so the T cells may come from the graft donor.

CDR3: CAISSSGTSGRGLYNEQFF. The CDR3 region has the DNA TGTGCCATCAGTTCGTCTGGGACTAGCGGACGAGGCCTATACAATGAGCAGTTCTTC. V is TRBV10-3 and J is TRBJ2-1; 11 positions agree with TRBD2. The CDR3 contains 19 residues. The J segment lost 4 bases and the V segment lost 5 bases, leaving 16 bases of the junction unmatched. From germline, CDR1 is ENHRY and CDR2 SYGVKD.

The V gene is TRBV3-1, the J gene TRBJ2-1, with 8 positions matching TRBD2. This CDR3 contains 16 residues. CDR1 and CDR2 from the germline V gene are LGHDT and YNNKEL (reference sequence). J gave up 0 bases and V 3 bases, and 4 bases lay outside the gene matches. CDR3 coding DNA: TGTGCCAGCAGCCAGTCCAGCGGGGGCTCCTACAATGAGCAGTTCTTC. Protein: CASSQSSGGSYNEQFF.

This clonotype was seen more than once but under ten times. The chain combines TRBV6-1 with TRBJ2-1; TRBD2 aligns across 10 bases. Germline assignment: CDR1 MNHNS and CDR2 SASEGT. The CDR3 extends over 17 amino acids. Losses at the gene ends were 6 bases for V and 5 bases for J; bases not matched to a gene: 13. The chain's CDR3 is CASRLREGTSVHNEQFF. DNA of the CDR3: TGTGCCAGCAGATTGCGGGAGGGGACTAGCGTCCACAATGAGCAGTTCTTC.

J is TRBJ1-2 and V is TRBV10-3, with TRBD1 identical over 8 bases. The CDR3 contains 15 residues. Trimming removed 6 bases from V and 2 bases from J; junction bases left unmatched: 8. Per the germline V gene, CDR1 is ENHRY and CDR2 is SYGVKD. The CDR3 protein is CAISDRGTGNYGYTF. In nucleotides, the CDR3 is TGTGCCATCAGCGATCGAGGGACAGGCAACTATGGCTACACCTTC.

The V gene is TRBV11-1, the J gene TRBJ2-7, with 14 bases that match TRBD2. The CDR3 loop spans 17 amino acids. Germline V lookup: CDR1 SGHAT, CDR2 FQDESV (reference sequence). V gave up 5 bases and J gave up 6 bases; unmatched junction bases: 12. For the CDR3, the DNA is TGTGCCAGCAGCCATACCGGACTAGCGGGAGGCAAACGCGAGCAGTACTTC. It yields the protein CASSHTGLAGGKREQYF.

The rearrangement joins TRBV11-2 to TRBJ2-3; D ambiguous. The CDR3 has 14 amino acids. V dropped 1 base and J dropped 6 bases, with 11 bases sitting between them. The germline V gene encodes CDR1 SGHAT and CDR2 FQNNGV. CDR3 in amino acids: CASSLARSADTQYF. CDR3 bases: TGTGCCAGCAGCTTAGCCAGGAGCGCGGATACGCAGTATTTT.

J is TRBJ2-7 and V is TRBV4-3, with 14 bases fitting TRBD2. CDR3 length equals 17 residues. The V and J ends lost 0 bases and 1 base, in that order; junction bases with no gene match: 2. CDR1 is LGHNA and CDR2 is YSLEER in the germline V gene. As DNA, the CDR3 is TGCGCCAGCAGCCAAGACCGACTAGCGGGAGGGTCCTACGAGCAGTACTTC. Amino acid sequence: CASSQDRLAGGSYEQYF.

The chain links TRBV5-1 to TRBJ1-2; D possibly corresponds to TRBD1 (5 bases). V was cut by 0 bases and J by 4 bases, with 7 bases left in between. Germline CDR1 reads SGHRS; CDR2 reads YFSETQ. This CDR3 has 13 residues. The CDR3 sequence: CASSLVGAYGYTF. The CDR3 DNA is TGCGCCAGCAGCTTGGTAGGGGCCTATGGCTACACCTTC.

The CDR3 region has the DNA TGTGCCAGCAGCGTAGATCGGGACTTCTACGAGCAGTACTTC. Amino acids: CASSVDRDFYEQYF. The chain has TRBV9 and TRBJ2-7; D possibly corresponds to TRBD2 (6 bases). The germline V gene encodes CDR1 SGDLS and CDR2 YYNGEE. The CDR3 covers 14 residues. The germline V and J ends were trimmed by 0 bases and 3 bases, with 10 bases remaining between them.

The V gene is TRBV5-1, the J gene TRBJ2-5; TRBD2 is a possible D gene (5 bases). The V gene lost 1 base and the J gene lost 5 bases, with 12 bases spanning the gap. CDR1 and CDR2 (germline): SGHRS, YFSETQ. The CDR3 extends over 14 amino acids. CDR3 residues: CASSLRGSVETQYF. In DNA, the CDR3 is TGCGCCAGCAGCTTGCGGGGTAGCGTCGAGACCCAGTACTTC.

This sequence joins TRBV20-1 and TRBJ2-7, with 8 bases aligning to TRBD1. Per germline, CDR1 DFQATT and CDR2 SNEGSKA (reference sequence). V trimming: 1 base; J trimming: 6 bases; junction bases outside the gene matches: 5. The CDR3 is 13 amino acids. The CDR3 coding sequence is TGCAGTGCTAGAGGAGACAGGGGTGGCGAGCAGTACTTC. Translated: CSARGDRGGEQYF.

This clonotype was seen only once. This chain links TRBV3-1 with TRBJ2-3; TRBD2 agrees at 8 bases. Germline CDR1 and CDR2: LGHDT and YNNKEL (reference sequence). With V trimmed by 0 bases and J by 2 bases, 7 bases remained unmatched. This CDR3 is built from 17 residues. The CDR3 sequence: CASSQERRGGNTDTQYF. DNA for the CDR3: TGTGCCAGCAGCCAAGAGCGCCGGGGGGGGAACACAGATACGCAGTATTTT.

This clonotype occurred many times. The CDR3 DNA reads TGTGCCAGCAGTCCTAAGGGTACTGAAGCTTTCTTT. This gives the protein CASSPKGTEAFF. The rearrangement uses TRBV7-9 and TRBJ1-1; D uncertain. In germline, CDR1 is SEHNR, CDR2 FQNEAQ (reference sequence). This CDR3 region has 12 residues. V lost 6 bases, J lost 5 bases, and 10 bases lay in between.

In its sample, this clonotype was seen a few times. The chain joins TRBV5-6 to TRBJ2-2, with no clear D. Trimming took 2 bases from V and 6 from J, leaving 8 bases between them. The CDR3 contains 13 residues. Germline CDR1 and CDR2: SGHDT and YYEEEE. Here the CDR3 DNA reads TGTGCCAGCAGCTTTACGGTTTCCGGGGAGCTGTTTTTT. It translates to CASSFTVSGELFF.

This sequence joins TRBV6-5 and TRBJ2-1; 8 nucleotides align to TRBD2. V shed 4 bases and J 5 bases; nucleotides not matched to a gene: 7. Germline V gene sequence: CDR1 MNHEY, CDR2 SVGAGI. The CDR3 is made up of 15 amino acids. CDR3: CASSSLAGFDNEQFF. The CDR3 bases are TGTGCCAGCAGTTCTTTAGCGGGATTTGACAATGAGCAGTTCTTC.

The V gene is TRBV9, the J gene TRBJ2-1; TRBD2 might be the D (5 bases). Trimming stripped 0 bases from V and 7 bases from J, with 14 bases between. This CDR3 has 15 amino acids. The germline gives CDR1 SGDLS, CDR2 YYNGEE. The CDR3 DNA sequence: TGTGCCAGCAGCGTAGAAGGAGCGGTGGGGAATGAGCAGTTCTTC. This gives the protein CASSVEGAVGNEQFF.

This clonotype was counted only a few times. V usage is TRBV5-1 and J usage is TRBJ2-5; possibly TRBD1 or TRBD2 for D (6 bases each). The V gene's germline CDR1 is SGHRS and CDR2 YFSETQ. This CDR3 region has 17 residues. Trimming shortened V by 0 bases and J by 2 bases, and 17 bases separated the two germline ends. In DNA, the CDR3 is TGCGCCAGCAGCTTGGTCCCAGGGGCGGGGCCTCAAGAGACCCAGTACTTC. Its translation: CASSLVPGAGPQETQYF.

The chain is built from TRBV7-3 and TRBJ2-1, with 13 bases lining up with TRBD2. The J segment lost 7 bases and the V segment lost 4 bases, leaving 4 bases of the junction unmatched. The CDR3 has 15 residues. Looked up from germline, CDR1 is SGHTA and CDR2 is FQGTGA. The CDR3 DNA sequence: TGTGCCAGCAGCTCACTAGCGGGGGGGCCTAATGAGCAGTTCTTC. Encoded protein: CASSSLAGGPNEQFF.

In the case of this clonotype: This clone may be a read error of a much larger clone one base away. This CDR3 is missing its conserved last phenylalanine or tryptophan, likely due to a read error. The V and J genes are TRBV6-2 or TRBV6-3 and TRBJ2-7; TRBD1 matches at 7 bases. The V gene end was trimmed by 6 bases and the J gene end by 2 bases; junction bases not matched to a gene: 4. Looked up from germline, CDR1 is MNHEY and CDR2 is SVGEGT. This CDR3 has 13 residues. The CDR3 reads CASSPTGTYEQYG. CDR3 bases: TGTGCCAGCAGCCCGACAGGGACCTACGAGCAGTACGGC.

CDR3 sequence: CASSERQDKSETQYF. The CDR3 DNA reads TGTGCCAGCAGTGAACGTCAGGACAAATCGGAGACCCAGTACTTC. V is TRBV25-1 and J is TRBJ2-5; D may be TRBD1 (5 bases). Trimming left V 2 bases short and J 5 bases short, with 15 bases between. The CDR3 is 15 amino acids. CDR1 MGHDK and CDR2 SYGVNS come from the germline V gene. The whole variable domain, remainder taken from reference TRBV25-1 and TRBJ2-5, is EADIYQTPRYLVIGTGKKITLECSQTMGHDKMYWYQQDPGMELHLIHYSYGVNSTEKGDLSSESTVSRIRTEHFPLTLESARPSHTSQYLCASSERQDKSETQYFGPGTRLLVL.

The CDR3 coding sequence is TGCAGCGTTGAAAGAAGGTATCGCGGCTACACCTTC. Translating gives CSVERRYRGYTF. The rearrangement uses TRBV29-1 and TRBJ1-2, with D uncertain. Germline CDR1 and CDR2: SQVTM and ANQGSEA. There are 12 residues in the CDR3. Trimming took off 2 bases at V and 8 bases at J, with 12 bases between the two ends. The variable domain in full, completed from reference TRBV29-1 and TRBJ1-2, reads SAVISQKPSRDICQRGTSLTIQCQVDSQVTMMFWYRQQPGQSLTLIATANQGSEATYESGFVIDKFPISRPNLTFSTLTVSNMSPEDSSIYLCSVERRYRGYTFGSGTRLTVV.

The V and J genes are TRBV9 and TRBJ2-3; 13 nucleotides line up with TRBD2. J lost 6 bases, V lost 0 bases, and 4 bases had no gene match. The V gene's germline CDR1 is SGDLS and CDR2 YYNGEE. CDR3 length: 16 amino acids. CDR3 DNA sequence: TGTGCCAGCAGCGTAGGGACTAGCGGGAGCATGGATACGCAGTATTTT. Translated, it gives CASSVGTSGSMDTQYF.

This clonotype occurred a few times. The chain carries TRBV12-3 or TRBV12-4 and TRBJ1-2, with D perhaps TRBD1 (6 bases). The V end was cut by 1 base, the J end by 2 bases, with 17 bases between. The CDR3 sequence is 17 residues long. CDR3 loop: CASSLDGGGTSNYGYTF. Written as DNA, the CDR3 is TGTGCCAGCAGTTTAGATGGCGGGGGGACATCAAACTATGGCTACACCTTC.

The chain recombines TRBV7-3 with TRBJ2-1, with 12 bases matching TRBD1. This CDR3 region has 20 residues. In germline, CDR1 is SGHTA, CDR2 FQGTGA. V trimming: 4 bases; J trimming: 4 bases; junction bases outside the gene matches: 17. CDR3 sequence reads: CASSSRAGTGGYMTYNEQFF. CDR3 coding DNA: TGTGCCAGCAGCTCCCGGGCCGGGACAGGGGGCTACATGACGTACAATGAGCAGTTCTTC.

This clonotype was seen a few times. The chain employs TRBV9 and TRBJ2-7; 8 positions agree with TRBD2. The CDR3 has 14 residues. The J segment lost 3 bases and the V segment lost 4 bases, leaving 6 bases of the junction unmatched. The germline V gene has CDR1 SGDLS and CDR2 YYNGEE. The CDR3 spells CASSPRLAIYEQYV. Here the CDR3 DNA reads TGTGCCAGCAGCCCCCGACTAGCGATCTACGAGCAGTACGTC.

The rearrangement uses TRBV12-3 or TRBV12-4 and TRBJ2-3, with D uncertain. CDR3 length: 12 residues. The V gene lost 3 bases and the J gene lost 6 bases, with 7 bases spanning the gap. The CDR3 region is CASSFVGDTQYF. In DNA, the CDR3 is TGTGCCAGCAGTTTCGTCGGGGATACGCAGTATTTT.

There are a few counts of this clonotype. The chain couples TRBV30 to TRBJ2-1, with 8 bases matching TRBD2. The J segment lost 2 bases and the V segment lost 0 bases, leaving 3 bases of the junction unmatched. The germline V gene has CDR1 GTSNPN and CDR2 SVGIG (reference sequence). The length of the CDR3 is 15 residues. The CDR3 sequence: CAWSVSGSPYNEQFF. CDR3 nucleotide sequence: TGTGCCTGGAGTGTAAGCGGGAGTCCCTACAATGAGCAGTTCTTC.

There are a few counts of this clonotype. The chain joins TRBV20-1 to TRBJ2-5; 9 positions match TRBD2. The J segment lost 1 base and the V segment lost 4 bases, leaving 10 bases of the junction unmatched. Germline CDR1 is DFQATT and CDR2 is SNEGSKA (reference sequence). The CDR3 consists of 16 residues. The CDR3 loop reads CSAMILGTSPQETQYF. The CDR3 DNA reads TGCAGTGCTATGATTTTGGGGACTAGCCCCCAAGAGACCCAGTACTTC.

The V and J genes are TRBV7-9 and TRBJ2-3; D not certain. The germline V gene encodes CDR1 SEHNR and CDR2 FQNEAQ (reference sequence). There are 15 residues in the CDR3. The CDR3 region is CAPVAGSPSTDTQYF. Here the CDR3 DNA reads TGTGCGCCCGTAGCCGGTAGCCCCAGCACAGATACGCAGTATTTT.

The chain combines TRBV7-3 with TRBJ2-1, with 7 bases fitting TRBD1. There are 16 residues in the CDR3. CDR1 is SGHTA and CDR2 is FQGTGA in the germline V gene. Germline trimming cut 2 bases from V and 4 bases from J; bases unmatched to any gene: 8. The CDR3 DNA sequence: TGTGCCAGCAGCTTACGGACAGGCTCGGTGTACAATGAGCAGTTCTTC. Translating it yields CASSLRTGSVYNEQFF.

A note on this clonotype: One end of the junction is discordant with germline, which a read error may explain. The chain uses TRBV12-3 or TRBV12-4 and TRBJ1-6, with TRBD1 matching over 7 bases. The CDR3 extends over 12 amino acids. CDR3 protein: CASSLTPGQSNF. The DNA for the CDR3 is TGTGCCAGCAGTTTAACCCCGGGACAGTCGAACTTT.

The chain carries TRBV20-1 and TRBJ2-7, with TRBD2 as a possible D gene (6 bases). The CDR3 sequence is 13 residues long. In germline, CDR1 is DFQATT, CDR2 SNEGSKA (reference sequence). The V end lost 1 base, the J end lost 6 bases, and 13 bases lay between the germline ends. CDR3 coding DNA: TGCAGTGCTAGAGTGGGGGGAATGGGCGAGCAGTACTTC. It codes for CSARVGGMGEQYF.